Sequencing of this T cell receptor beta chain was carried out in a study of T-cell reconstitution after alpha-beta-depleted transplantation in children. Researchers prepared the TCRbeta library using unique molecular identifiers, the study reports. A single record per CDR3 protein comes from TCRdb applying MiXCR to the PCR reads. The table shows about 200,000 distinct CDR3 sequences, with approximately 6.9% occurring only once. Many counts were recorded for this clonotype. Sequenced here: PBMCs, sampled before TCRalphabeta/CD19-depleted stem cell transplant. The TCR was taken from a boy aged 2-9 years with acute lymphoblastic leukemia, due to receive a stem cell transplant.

This CDR3 is CASSPGGQSPLHF. The CDR3 coding sequence is TGTGCCAGCAGCCCCGGGGGACAATCACCCCTCCACTTT. The chain couples TRBV7-9 to TRBJ1-6, with a tentative D call TRBD1 (6 bases). The CDR3 contains 13 residues. Germline V CDR1 and CDR2: SEHNR, FQNEAQ (reference sequence). Trimming took off 5 bases at V and 10 bases at J, with 12 bases between the two ends.